Below, one T cell receptor beta chain is given with its context. Its specificity is unknown. Being one base from a much bigger clone, this may be a read error. Patients with uncontrolled infections, other autoimmune diseases, pregnancy or lactation were excluded. Initially, at the first diagnosis of hyperthyroidism and before any ophthalmopathy symptoms, blood was sampled. These data originate in a study of T cells in Graves' hyperthyroidism and ophthalmopathy. J lost 3 bases, V lost 4 bases, and 5 bases had no gene match. The CDR3 extends over 14 amino acids. CDR1 and CDR2 (germline): SGHAT, FQNNGV. Points from the study as a whole: A model using 13 V-J features told ophthalmopathy apart from stable hyperthyroidism. Ophthalmopathy was identified by the model a median roughly six months ahead of onset.

The investigators amplified TCR beta CDR3 regions from RNA transcripts. Researchers ran a first-round RT-PCR on the TCR CDR3 using the HTBI primer set. TCRdb independently ran MiXCR on the multiplex PCR reads; one entry per CDR3 protein. The sample has 380,000 or so distinct CDR3 sequences; roughly 12% are singletons. Sequencing was performed on blood. This chain connects TRBV11-2 to TRBJ1-1; the match to TRBD1 covers 7 bases. This receptor was identified in a man aged 30-40 years with Graves' hyperthyroidism that later progressed to Graves' ophthalmopathy. CDR3 nucleotide sequence: TGTGCCAGCAGCTATATCAGGGGGGACACTGAAGCTTTCTTT. Translated: CASSYIRGDTEAFF.